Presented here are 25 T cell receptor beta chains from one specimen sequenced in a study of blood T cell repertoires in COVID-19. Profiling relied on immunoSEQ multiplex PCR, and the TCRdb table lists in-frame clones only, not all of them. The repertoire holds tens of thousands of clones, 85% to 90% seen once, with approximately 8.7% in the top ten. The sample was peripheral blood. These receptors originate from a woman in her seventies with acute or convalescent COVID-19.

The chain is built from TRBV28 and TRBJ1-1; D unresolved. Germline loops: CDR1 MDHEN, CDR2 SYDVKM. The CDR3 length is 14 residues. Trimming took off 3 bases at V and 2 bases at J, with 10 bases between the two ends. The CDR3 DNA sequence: TGTGCCAGCAGTTTTTGGTCTAAAAACACTGAAGCTTTCTTT. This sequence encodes CASSFWSKNTEAFF.

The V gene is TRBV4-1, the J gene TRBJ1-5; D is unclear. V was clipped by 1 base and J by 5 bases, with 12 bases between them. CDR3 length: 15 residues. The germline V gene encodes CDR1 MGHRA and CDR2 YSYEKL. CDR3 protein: CASSQVSVLHQPQHF. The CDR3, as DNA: TGCGCCAGCAGCCAAGTGTCGGTGTTACATCAGCCCCAGCATTTT.

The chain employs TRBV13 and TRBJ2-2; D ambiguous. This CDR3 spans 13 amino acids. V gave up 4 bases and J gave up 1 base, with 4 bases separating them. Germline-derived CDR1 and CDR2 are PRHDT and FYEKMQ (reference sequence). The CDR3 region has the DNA TGTGCCAGCAGCTCCAAGAACACCGGGGAGCTGTTTTTT. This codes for CASSSKNTGELFF. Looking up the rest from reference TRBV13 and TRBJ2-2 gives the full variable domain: AAGVIQSPRHLIKEKRETATLKCYPIPRHDTVYWYQQGPGQDPQFLISFYEKMQSDKGSIPDRFSAQQFSDYHSELNMSSLELGDSALYFCASSSKNTGELFFGEGSRLTVL.

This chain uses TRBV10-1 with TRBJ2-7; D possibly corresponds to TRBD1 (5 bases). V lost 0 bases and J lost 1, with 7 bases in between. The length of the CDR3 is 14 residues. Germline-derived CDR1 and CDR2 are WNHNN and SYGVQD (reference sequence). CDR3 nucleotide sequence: TGCGCCAGCAGTGAGTCGCCAGGGTCCTACGAGCAGTACTTC. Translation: CASSESPGSYEQYF.

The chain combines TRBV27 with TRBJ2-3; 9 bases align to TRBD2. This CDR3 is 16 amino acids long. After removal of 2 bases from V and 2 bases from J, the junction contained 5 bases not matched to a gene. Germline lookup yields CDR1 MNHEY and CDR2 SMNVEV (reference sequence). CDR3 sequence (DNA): TGTGCCAGCAGTTTAGTTAGCGGGAGTTACACAGATACGCAGTATTTT. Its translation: CASSLVSGSYTDTQYF.

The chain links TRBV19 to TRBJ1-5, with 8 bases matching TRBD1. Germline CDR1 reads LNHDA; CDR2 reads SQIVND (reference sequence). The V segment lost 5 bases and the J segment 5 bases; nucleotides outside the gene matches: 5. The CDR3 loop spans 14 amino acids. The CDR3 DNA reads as TGTGCCAGTAGTCCCGACAGGGGAGATCAGCCCCAGCATTTT. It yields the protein CASSPDRGDQPQHF.

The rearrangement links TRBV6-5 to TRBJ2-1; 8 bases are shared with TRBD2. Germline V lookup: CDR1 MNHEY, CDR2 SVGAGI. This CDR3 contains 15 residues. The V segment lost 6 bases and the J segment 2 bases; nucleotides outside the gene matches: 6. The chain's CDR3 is CASRMAGGAYNEQFF. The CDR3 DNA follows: TGTGCCAGCAGGATGGCCGGGGGGGCCTACAATGAGCAGTTCTTC.

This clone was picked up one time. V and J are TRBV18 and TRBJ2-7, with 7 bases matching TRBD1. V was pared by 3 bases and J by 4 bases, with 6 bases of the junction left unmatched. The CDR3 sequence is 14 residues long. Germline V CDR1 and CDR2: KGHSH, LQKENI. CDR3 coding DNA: TGTGCCAGCTCACCCGGACAGGTTATTTACGAGCAGTACTTC. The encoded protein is CASSPGQVIYEQYF.

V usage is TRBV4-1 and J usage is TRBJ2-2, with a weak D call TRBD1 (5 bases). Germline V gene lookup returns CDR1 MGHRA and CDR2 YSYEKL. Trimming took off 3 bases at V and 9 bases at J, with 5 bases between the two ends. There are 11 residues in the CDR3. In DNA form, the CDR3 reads TGCGCCAGCAGCCAGGACAGGGAGCTGTTTTTT. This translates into CASSQDRELFF.

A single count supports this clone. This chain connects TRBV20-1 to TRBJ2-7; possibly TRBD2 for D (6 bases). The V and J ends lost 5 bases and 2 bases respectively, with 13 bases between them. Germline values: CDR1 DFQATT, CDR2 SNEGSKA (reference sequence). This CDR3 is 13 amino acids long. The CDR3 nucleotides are TGCAGTGCTGGTGGGGACTCTCCCTACGAGCAGTACTTC. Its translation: CSAGGDSPYEQYF.

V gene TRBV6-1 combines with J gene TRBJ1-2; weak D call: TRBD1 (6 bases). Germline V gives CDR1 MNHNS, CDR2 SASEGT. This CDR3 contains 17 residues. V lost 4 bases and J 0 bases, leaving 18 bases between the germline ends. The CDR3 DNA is TGTGCCAGCAGTGGACCGTTAACAGGGATCCCTAACTATGGCTACACCTTC. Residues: CASSGPLTGIPNYGYTF.

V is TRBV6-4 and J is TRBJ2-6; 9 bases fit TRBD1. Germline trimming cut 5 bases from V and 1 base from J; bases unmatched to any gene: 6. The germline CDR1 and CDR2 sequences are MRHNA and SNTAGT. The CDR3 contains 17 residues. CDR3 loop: CASSPGTGRSGANVLTF. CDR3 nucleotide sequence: TGTGCCAGCAGTCCCGGGACAGGGAGATCTGGGGCCAACGTCCTGACTTTC.

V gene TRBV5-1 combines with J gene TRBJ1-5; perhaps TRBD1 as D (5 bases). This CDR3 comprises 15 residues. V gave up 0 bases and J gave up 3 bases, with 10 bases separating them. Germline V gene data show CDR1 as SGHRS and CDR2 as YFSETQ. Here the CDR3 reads CASSLAAGSNQPQHF. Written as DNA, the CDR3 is TGCGCCAGCAGCTTGGCCGCAGGGTCCAATCAGCCCCAGCATTTT.

In nucleotides, the CDR3 is TGTGCCAGCAGCTTTATACAGGCTGATGGCTACACCTTC. This gives the protein CASSFIQADGYTF. The V and J genes are TRBV5-4 and TRBJ1-2; D possibly corresponds to TRBD1 (5 bases). The CDR3 length is 13 residues. Germline V gives CDR1 SGHNT, CDR2 YYREEE (reference sequence). V was cut by 2 bases and J by 6 bases, with 11 bases left in between.

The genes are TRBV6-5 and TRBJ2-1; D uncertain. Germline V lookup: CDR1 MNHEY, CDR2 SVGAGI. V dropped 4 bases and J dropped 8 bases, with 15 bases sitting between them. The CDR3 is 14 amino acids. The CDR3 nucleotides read TGTGCCAGCAGTTTCGGAGCAGCTCGGGATGAGCAGTTCTTC. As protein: CASSFGAARDEQFF.

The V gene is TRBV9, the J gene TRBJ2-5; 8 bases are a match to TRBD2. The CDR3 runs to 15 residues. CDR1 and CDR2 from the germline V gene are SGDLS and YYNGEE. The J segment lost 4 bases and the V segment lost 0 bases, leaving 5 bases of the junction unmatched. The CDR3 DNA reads TGTGCCAGCAGCGTAGCGGGGGGGAAGGGAGAGACCCAGTACTTC. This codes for CASSVAGGKGETQYF.

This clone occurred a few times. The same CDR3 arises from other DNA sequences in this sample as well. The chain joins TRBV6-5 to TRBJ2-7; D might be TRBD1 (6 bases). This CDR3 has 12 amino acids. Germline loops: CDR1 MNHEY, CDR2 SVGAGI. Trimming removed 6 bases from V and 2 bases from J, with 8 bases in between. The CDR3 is CASRRDTYEQYF. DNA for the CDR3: TGTGCCAGCAGGAGGGACACCTACGAGCAGTACTTC.

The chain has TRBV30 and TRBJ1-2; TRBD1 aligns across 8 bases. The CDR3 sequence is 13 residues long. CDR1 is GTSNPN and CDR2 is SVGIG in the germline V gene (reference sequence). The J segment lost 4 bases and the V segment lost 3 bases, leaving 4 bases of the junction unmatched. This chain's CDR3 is CAWRTGAIYGYTF. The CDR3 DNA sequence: TGTGCCTGGAGGACAGGGGCTATCTATGGCTACACCTTC.

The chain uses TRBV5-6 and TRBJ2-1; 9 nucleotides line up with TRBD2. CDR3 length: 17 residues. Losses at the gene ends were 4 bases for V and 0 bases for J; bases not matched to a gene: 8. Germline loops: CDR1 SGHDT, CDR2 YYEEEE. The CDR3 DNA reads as TGTGCCAGCAGCCACTATAGCGGGGGCTCCTCCTACAATGAGCAGTTCTTC. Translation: CASSHYSGGSSYNEQFF.

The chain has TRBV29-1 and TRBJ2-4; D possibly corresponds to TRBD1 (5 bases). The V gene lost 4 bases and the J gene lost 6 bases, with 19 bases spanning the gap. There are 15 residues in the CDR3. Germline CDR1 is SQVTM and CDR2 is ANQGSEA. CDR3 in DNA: TGCAGCGTTGTCAAGGGGCCGACAAAGGGAAACATTCAGTACTTC. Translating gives CSVVKGPTKGNIQYF. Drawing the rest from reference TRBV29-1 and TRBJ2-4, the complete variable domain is SAVISQKPSRDICQRGTSLTIQCQVDSQVTMMFWYRQQPGQSLTLIATANQGSEATYESGFVIDKFPISRPNLTFSTLTVSNMSPEDSSIYLCSVVKGPTKGNIQYFGAGTRLSVL.

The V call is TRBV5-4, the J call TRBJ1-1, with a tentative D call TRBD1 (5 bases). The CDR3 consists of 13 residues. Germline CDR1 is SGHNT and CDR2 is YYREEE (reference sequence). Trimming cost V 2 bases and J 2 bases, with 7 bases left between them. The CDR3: CASSLQANTEAFF. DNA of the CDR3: TGTGCCAGCAGCTTACAGGCCAACACTGAAGCTTTCTTT.

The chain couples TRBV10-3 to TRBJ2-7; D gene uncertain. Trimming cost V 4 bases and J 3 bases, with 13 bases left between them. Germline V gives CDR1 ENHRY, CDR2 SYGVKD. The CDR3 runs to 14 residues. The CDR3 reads CAISAQTRIYEQYF. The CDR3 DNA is TGTGCCATCAGTGCACAGACCAGAATCTACGAGCAGTACTTC.

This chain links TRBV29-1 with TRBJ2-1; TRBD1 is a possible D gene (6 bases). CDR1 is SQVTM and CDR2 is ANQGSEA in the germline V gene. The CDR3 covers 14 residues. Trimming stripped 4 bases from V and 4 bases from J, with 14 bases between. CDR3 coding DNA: TGCAGCGTTGGTAGGGGGACCTTATACAATGAGCAGTTCTTC. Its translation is CSVGRGTLYNEQFF.

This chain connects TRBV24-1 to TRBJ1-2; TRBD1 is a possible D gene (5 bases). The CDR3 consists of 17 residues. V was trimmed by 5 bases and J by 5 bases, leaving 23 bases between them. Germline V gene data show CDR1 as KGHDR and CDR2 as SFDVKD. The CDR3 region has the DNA TGTGCCACCAGTGTCCGGGACTCTTCTGTAGGGCAATATGGCTACACCTTC. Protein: CATSVRDSSVGQYGYTF.

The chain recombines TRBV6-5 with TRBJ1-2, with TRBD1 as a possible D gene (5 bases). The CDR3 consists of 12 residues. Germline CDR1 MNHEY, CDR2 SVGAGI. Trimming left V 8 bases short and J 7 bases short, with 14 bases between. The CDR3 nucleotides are TGTGCCAGCGGGCGGGGGTTATTTGGCTACACCTTC. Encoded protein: CASGRGLFGYTF.